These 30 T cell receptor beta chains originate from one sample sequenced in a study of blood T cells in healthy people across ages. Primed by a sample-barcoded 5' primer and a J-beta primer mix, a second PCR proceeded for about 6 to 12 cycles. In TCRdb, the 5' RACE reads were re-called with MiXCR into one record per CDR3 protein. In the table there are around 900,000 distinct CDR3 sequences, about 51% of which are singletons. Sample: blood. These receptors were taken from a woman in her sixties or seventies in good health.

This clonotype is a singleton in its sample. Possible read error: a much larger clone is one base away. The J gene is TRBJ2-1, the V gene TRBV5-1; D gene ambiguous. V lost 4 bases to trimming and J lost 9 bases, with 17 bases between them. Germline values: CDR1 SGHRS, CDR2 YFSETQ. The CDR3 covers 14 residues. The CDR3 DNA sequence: TGCGCCAGCAGCCTCCCTTCTCCTCATGGTGAGCAGTTCTTC. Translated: CASSLPSPHGEQFF.

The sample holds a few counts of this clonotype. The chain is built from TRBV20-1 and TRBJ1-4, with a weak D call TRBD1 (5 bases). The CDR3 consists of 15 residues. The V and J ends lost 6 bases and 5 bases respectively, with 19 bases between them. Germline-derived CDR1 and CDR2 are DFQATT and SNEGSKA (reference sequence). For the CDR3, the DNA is TGCAGTGCCGGGAAGTCGGGGACCAAGAATGAAAAACTGTTTTTT. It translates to CSAGKSGTKNEKLFF.

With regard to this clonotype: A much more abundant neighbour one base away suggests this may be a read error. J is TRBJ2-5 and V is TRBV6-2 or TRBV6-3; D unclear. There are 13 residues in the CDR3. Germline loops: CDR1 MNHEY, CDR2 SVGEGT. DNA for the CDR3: TGTGCCAGCAGGCTGGCCCGCGGAGAGACCGAGTACTTC. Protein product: CASRLARGETEYF.

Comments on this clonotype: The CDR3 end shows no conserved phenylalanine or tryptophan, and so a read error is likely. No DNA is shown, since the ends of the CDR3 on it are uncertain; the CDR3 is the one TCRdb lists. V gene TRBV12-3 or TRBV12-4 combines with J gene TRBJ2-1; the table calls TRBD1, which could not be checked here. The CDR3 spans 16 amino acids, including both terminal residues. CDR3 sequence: CASTPTGKWGGYTFGS.

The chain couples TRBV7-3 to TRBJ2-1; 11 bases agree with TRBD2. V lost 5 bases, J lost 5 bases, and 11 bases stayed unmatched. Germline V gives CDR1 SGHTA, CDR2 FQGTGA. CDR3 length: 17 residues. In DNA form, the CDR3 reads TGTGCCAGCAGCCGCCACCAGCCGGGACTAGCGGACAATGAGCAGTTCTTC. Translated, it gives CASSRHQPGLADNEQFF. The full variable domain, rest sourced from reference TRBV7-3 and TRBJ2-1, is GAGVSQTPSNKVTEKGKYVELRCDPISGHTALYWYRQSLGQGPEFLIYFQGTGAADDSGLPNDRFFAVRPEGSVSTLKIQRTERGDSAVYLCASSRHQPGLADNEQFFGPGTRLTVL.

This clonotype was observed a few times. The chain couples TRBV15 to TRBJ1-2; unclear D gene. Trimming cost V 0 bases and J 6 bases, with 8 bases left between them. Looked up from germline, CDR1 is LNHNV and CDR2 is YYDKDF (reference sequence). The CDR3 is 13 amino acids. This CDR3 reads CATSRDYRNGYTF. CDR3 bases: TGTGCCACCAGCAGAGATTACCGAAATGGCTACACCTTC.

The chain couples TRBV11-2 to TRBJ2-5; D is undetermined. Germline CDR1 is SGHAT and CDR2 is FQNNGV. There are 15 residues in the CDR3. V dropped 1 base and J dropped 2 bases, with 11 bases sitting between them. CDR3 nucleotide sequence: TGTGCCAGCAGCTTAGGTCCGGTGGAACAAGAGACCCAGTACTTC. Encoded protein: CASSLGPVEQETQYF.

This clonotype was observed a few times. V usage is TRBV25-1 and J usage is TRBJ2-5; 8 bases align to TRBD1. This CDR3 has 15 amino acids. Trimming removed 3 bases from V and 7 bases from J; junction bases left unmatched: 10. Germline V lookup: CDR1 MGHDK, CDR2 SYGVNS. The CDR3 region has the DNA TGTGCCAGCAGTGACCCGGGACAGGACCCACGGACCCAGTACTTC. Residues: CASSDPGQDPRTQYF.

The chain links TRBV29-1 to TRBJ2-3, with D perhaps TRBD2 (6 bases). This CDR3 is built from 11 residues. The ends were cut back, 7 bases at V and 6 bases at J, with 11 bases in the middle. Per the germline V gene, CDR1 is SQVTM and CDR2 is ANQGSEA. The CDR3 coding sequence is TGCAGCGGGACTACTGGGGATACGCAGTATTTT. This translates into CSGTTGDTQYF.

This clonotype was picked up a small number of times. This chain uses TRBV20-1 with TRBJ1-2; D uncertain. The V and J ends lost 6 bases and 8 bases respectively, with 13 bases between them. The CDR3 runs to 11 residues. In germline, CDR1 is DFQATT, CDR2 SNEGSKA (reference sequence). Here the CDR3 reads CSAAPPGGYTF. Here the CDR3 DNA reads TGCAGTGCCGCACCACCCGGGGGCTACACCTTC.

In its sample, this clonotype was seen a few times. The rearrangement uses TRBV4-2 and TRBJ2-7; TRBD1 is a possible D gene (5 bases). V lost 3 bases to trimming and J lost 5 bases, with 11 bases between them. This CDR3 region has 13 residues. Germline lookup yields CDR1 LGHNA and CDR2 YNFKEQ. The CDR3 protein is CASSHAQGHEQYF. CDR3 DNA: TGTGCCAGCAGCCACGCCCAGGGCCACGAGCAGTACTTC.

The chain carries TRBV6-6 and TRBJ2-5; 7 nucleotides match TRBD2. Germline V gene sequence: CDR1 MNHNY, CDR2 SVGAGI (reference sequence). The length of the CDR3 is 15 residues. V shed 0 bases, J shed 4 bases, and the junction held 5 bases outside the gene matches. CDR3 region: CASSYSGGPRETQYF. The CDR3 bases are TGTGCCAGCAGTTACTCGGGAGGGCCAAGAGAGACCCAGTACTTC.

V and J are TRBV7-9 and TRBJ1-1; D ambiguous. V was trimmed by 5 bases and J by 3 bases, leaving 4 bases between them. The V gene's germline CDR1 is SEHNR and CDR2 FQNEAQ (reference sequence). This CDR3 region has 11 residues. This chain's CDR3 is CASSHDTEAFF. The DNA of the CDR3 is TGTGCCAGCAGCCACGACACTGAAGCTTTCTTT.

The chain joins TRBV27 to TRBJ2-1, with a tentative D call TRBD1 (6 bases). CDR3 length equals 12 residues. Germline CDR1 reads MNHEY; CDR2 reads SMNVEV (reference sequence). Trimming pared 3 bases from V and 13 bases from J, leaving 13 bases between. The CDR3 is CASSFKAGVQFF. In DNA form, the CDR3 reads TGTGCCAGCAGTTTCAAGGCAGGGGTACAGTTCTTC.

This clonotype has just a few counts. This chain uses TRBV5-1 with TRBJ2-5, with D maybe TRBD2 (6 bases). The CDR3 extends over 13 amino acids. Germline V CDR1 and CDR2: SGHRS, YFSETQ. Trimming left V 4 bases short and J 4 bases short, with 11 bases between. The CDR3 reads CASSPGVAETQYF. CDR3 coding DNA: TGCGCCAGCAGCCCGGGGGTGGCAGAGACCCAGTACTTC.

This chain's CDR3 is CATSKARDCEQYF. CDR3 bases: TGTGCCACCAGCAAAGCCAGGGACTGCGAGCAGTACTTC. V usage is TRBV15 and J usage is TRBJ2-7; perhaps TRBD2 as D (6 bases). Germline CDR1 is LNHNV and CDR2 is YYDKDF (reference sequence). The CDR3 runs to 13 residues. Trimming pared 4 bases from V and 6 bases from J, leaving 13 bases between.

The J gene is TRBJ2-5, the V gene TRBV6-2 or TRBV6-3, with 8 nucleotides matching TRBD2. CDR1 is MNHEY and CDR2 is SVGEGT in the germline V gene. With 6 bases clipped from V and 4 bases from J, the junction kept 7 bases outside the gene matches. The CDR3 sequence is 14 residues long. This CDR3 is CASRGAGDSETQYF. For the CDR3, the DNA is TGTGCCAGCAGGGGAGCGGGAGACTCAGAGACCCAGTACTTC.

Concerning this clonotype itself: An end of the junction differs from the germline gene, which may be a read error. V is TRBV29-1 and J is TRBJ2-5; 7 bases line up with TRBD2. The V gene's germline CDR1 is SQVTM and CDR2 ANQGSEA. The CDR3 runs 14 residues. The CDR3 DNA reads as TGCAGCGTTGCCGAAGCGGGAAGTTGGGAGACCCGGTACTTC. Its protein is CSVAEAGSWETRYF.

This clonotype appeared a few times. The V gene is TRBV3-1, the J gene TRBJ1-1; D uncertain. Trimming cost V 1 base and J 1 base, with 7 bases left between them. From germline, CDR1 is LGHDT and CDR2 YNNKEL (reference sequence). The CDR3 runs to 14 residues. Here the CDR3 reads CASSQGLTNTEAFF. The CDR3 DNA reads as TGTGCCAGCAGCCAAGGGCTTACGAACACTGAAGCTTTCTTT.

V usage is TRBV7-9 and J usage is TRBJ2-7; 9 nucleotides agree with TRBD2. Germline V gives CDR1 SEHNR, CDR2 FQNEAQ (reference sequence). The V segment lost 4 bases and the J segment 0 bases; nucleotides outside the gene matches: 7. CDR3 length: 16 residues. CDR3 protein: CASSSPTSGGSYEQYF. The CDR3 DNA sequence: TGTGCCAGCAGCTCTCCGACTAGCGGAGGCTCCTACGAGCAGTACTTC.

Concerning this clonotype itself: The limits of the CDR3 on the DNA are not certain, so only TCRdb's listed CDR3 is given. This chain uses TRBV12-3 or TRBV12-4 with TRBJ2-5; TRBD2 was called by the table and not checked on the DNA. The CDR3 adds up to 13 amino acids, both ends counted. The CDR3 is CASSSVGEGTLYF.

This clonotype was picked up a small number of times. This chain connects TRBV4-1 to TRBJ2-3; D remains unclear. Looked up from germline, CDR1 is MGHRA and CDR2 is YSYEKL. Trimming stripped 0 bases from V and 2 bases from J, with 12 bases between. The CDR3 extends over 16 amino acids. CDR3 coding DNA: TGCGCCAGCAGCCAAGAGAGGAGACCTAACACAGATACGCAGTATTTT. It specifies CASSQERRPNTDTQYF.

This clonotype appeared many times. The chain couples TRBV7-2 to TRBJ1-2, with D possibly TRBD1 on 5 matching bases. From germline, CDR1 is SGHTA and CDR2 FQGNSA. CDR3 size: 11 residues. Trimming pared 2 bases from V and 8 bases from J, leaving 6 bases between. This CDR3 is CASSLNRGYTF. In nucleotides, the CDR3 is TGTGCCAGCAGCTTAAACAGGGGCTACACCTTC.

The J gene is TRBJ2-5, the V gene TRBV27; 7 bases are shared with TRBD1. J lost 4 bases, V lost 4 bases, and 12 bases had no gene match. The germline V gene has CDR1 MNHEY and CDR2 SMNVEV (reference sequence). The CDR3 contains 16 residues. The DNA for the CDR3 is TGTGCCAGCAGTTGGGGCAGGGGGAGAGATGGAGAGACCCAGTACTTC. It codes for CASSWGRGRDGETQYF.

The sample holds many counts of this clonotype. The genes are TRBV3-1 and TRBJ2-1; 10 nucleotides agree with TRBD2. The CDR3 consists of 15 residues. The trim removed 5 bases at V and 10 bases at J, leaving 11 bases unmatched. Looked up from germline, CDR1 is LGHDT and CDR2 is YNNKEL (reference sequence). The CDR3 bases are TGTGCCAGCAGCGTTTCTAGCGGGAGCGTTAGGGAGCAGTTCTTC. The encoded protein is CASSVSSGSVREQFF.

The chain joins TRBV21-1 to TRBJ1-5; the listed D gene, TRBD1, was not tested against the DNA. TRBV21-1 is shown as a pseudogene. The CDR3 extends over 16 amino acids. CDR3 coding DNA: TGTGCCAGATGGGGGGCCCCAAGCTATAGCAATCAGCCCCAGCATTTT. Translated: CARWGAPSYSNQPQHF.

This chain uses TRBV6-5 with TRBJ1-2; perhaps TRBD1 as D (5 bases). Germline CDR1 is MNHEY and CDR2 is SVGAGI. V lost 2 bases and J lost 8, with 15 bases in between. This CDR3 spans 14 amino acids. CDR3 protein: CASSYTGTGGGYTF. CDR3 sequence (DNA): TGTGCCAGCAGTTACACCGGGACCGGGGGAGGCTACACCTTC.

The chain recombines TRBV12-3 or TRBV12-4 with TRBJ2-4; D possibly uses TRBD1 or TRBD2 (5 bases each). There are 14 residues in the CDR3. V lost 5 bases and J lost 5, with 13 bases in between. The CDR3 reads CASSKGRDENIQYF. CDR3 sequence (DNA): TGTGCCAGCAGTAAGGGACGGGATGAAAACATTCAGTACTTC.

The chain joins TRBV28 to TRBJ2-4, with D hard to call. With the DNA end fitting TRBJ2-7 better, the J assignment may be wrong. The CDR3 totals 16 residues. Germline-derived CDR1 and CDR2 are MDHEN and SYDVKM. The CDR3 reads CASSFGWQAPTYEQYF. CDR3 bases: TGTGCCAGCAGTTTTGGGTGGCAGGCACCGACCTACGAGCAGTACTTC.

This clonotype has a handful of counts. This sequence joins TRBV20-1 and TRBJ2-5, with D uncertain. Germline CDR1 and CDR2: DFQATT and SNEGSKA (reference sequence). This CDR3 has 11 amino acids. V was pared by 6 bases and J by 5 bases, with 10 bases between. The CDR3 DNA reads TGCAGTGCCTACACGAGGGAGACCCAGTACTTC. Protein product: CSAYTRETQYF.